These 28 T cell receptor beta chains share one sample of origin, sequenced in a study of T-cell memory formation after mild COVID-19. From the 5' RACE reads, TCRdb called clonotypes with MiXCR, one entry per CDR3 protein. The data contain roughly 550,000 distinct CDR3 sequences, over 20% of them singletons. The sequencing sample was made of PBMCs or a T cell subset sorted from them (not recorded which). The receptors originated from an adult woman who had mild COVID-19 (a few samples of this study predate the infection). Cell type and time point are not known.

The chain is built from TRBV10-3 and TRBJ2-5, with TRBD1 identical over 7 bases. CDR1 ENHRY and CDR2 SYGVKD come from the germline V gene. This CDR3 has 16 amino acids. Unmatched junction bases numbered 11, after V lost 2 bases and J lost 5 bases. This chain's CDR3 is CAISEAPTGFSETQYF. CDR3 nucleotide sequence: TGTGCCATCAGTGAGGCACCGACAGGGTTTTCGGAGACCCAGTACTTC.

This clonotype has just a few counts. The chain links TRBV7-8 to TRBJ1-1, with 9 bases aligning to TRBD1. Germline V CDR1 and CDR2: SGHVS, FQNEAQ. CDR3 length: 14 amino acids. The junction had 3 bases not matched to a gene; V was cut back by 4 bases and J by 3 bases. CDR3: CASSSNRGHTEAFF. CDR3 DNA: TGTGCCAGCAGCTCGAACAGGGGGCACACTGAAGCTTTCTTT.

V and J are TRBV6-4 and TRBJ2-1, with 10 bases aligning to TRBD2. Looked up from germline, CDR1 is MRHNA and CDR2 is SNTAGT. The J segment lost 7 bases and the V segment lost 5 bases, leaving 8 bases of the junction unmatched. The CDR3 loop spans 15 amino acids. This CDR3 is CASSYASGGQNEQFF. CDR3 in DNA: TGTGCCAGCAGTTATGCTAGCGGGGGTCAGAATGAGCAGTTCTTC.

This clonotype was found a few times. The chain recombines TRBV14 with TRBJ2-5; D could derive from TRBD1 or TRBD2 (5 bases each). V shed 3 bases and J shed 5 bases, with 19 bases lying between them. CDR1 and CDR2 from the germline V gene are SGHDN and FVKESK. This CDR3 contains 16 residues. CDR3 in DNA: TGTGCCAGCAGCCACCCTGTACCAGGGAGAAAGGAGACCCAGTACTTC. This codes for CASSHPVPGRKETQYF.

The chain is built from TRBV9 and TRBJ2-2; no clear D. With 5 bases removed from V and 0 bases from J, the gap between germline ends came to 8 bases. The V gene's germline CDR1 is SGDLS and CDR2 YYNGEE. The length of the CDR3 is 14 residues. The CDR3 DNA is TGTGCCAGCAGACAGACACCGAACACCGGGGAGCTGTTTTTT. This codes for CASRQTPNTGELFF.

To note about this clonotype: A junction end diverges from the germline sequence, so it may reflect a read error. This chain joins TRBV12-3 or TRBV12-4 and TRBJ2-5; tentatively, D is TRBD1 (5 bases). The CDR3 spans 14 residues. CDR3 nucleotides: TGTGCCAGCAGTCAGTCAGGGAACCCAGAGTCCCAGTACTTC. Amino acids: CASSQSGNPESQYF.

The chain carries TRBV5-4 and TRBJ2-7, with 12 bases that match TRBD2. The J segment lost 6 bases and the V segment lost 1 base, leaving 2 bases of the junction unmatched. Germline CDR1 is SGHNT and CDR2 is YYREEE (reference sequence). This CDR3 has 14 amino acids. CDR3 protein: CASSLSLAGGEQYF. CDR3 nucleotides: TGTGCCAGCAGCTTGTCACTAGCGGGAGGCGAGCAGTACTTC. Full variable domain (remainder filled in from reference TRBV5-4 and TRBJ2-7): ETGVTQSPTHLIKTRGQQVTLRCSSQSGHNTVSWYQQALGQGPQFIFQYYREEENGRGNFPPRFSGLQFPNYSSELNVNALELDDSALYLCASSLSLAGGEQYFGPGTRLTVT.

This chain connects TRBV7-3 to TRBJ2-1, with TRBD2 identical over 7 bases. V shed 3 bases, J shed 8 bases, and the junction held 19 bases outside the gene matches. This CDR3 is built from 18 residues. Per germline, CDR1 SGHTA and CDR2 FQGTGA. CDR3 sequence (DNA): TGTGCCAGCAGCTTGGGAGGGTTCACTAGAGGCCGGAGGGATGAGCAGTTCTTC. Protein sequence: CASSLGGFTRGRRDEQFF.

This rearrangement joins TRBV18 to TRBJ2-1; 9 bases are shared with TRBD2. This CDR3 has 15 amino acids. Per germline, CDR1 KGHSH and CDR2 LQKENI. V was clipped by 8 bases and J by 5 bases; unmatched bases: 10. The CDR3 reads CASRNSSGDHNEQFF. CDR3 coding DNA: TGTGCCAGCCGAAATTCTAGCGGGGACCACAATGAGCAGTTCTTC.

This clonotype has only a few counts. J is TRBJ2-7 and V is TRBV20-1, with 8 bases fitting TRBD2. The CDR3 is 18 amino acids. CDR1 is DFQATT and CDR2 is SNEGSKA in the germline V gene (reference sequence). After removal of 5 bases from V and 0 bases from J, the junction contained 18 bases not matched to a gene. DNA of the CDR3: TGCAGTGCTGCTTCGGCGGGACTAGGAATGGGGAGCTCCTACGAGCAGTACTTC. This codes for CSAASAGLGMGSSYEQYF.

The V call is TRBV27, the J call TRBJ2-1; D call uncertain. Germline-derived CDR1 and CDR2 are MNHEY and SMNVEV (reference sequence). The CDR3 extends over 13 amino acids. V was shortened by 4 bases and J by 3 bases, with 7 bases between the two germline ends. The CDR3 is CASSSGFYNEQFF. Written as DNA, the CDR3 is TGTGCCAGCAGTTCTGGATTCTACAATGAGCAGTTCTTC.

The chain combines TRBV6-5 with TRBJ2-1, with 11 bases matching TRBD1. The CDR3 runs to 15 residues. V shed 5 bases and J 4 bases; nucleotides not matched to a gene: 4. Germline-derived CDR1 and CDR2 are MNHEY and SVGAGI. The CDR3, as DNA: TGTGCCAGCAGTAAGGACAGGGGGCCTTACAATGAGCAGTTCTTC. Its protein product is CASSKDRGPYNEQFF.

The sample holds many counts of this clonotype. The V and J genes are TRBV19 and TRBJ2-5, with a possible D match to TRBD1 (5 bases). The germline V gene has CDR1 LNHDA and CDR2 SQIVND (reference sequence). V shed 5 bases and J shed 5 bases, with 12 bases lying between them. The CDR3 consists of 13 residues. For the CDR3, the DNA is TGTGCCAGTAGTGTTCAGGGATGGGAGACCCAGTACTTC. Protein product: CASSVQGWETQYF.

V usage is TRBV6-1 and J usage is TRBJ1-1; the match to TRBD1 covers 10 bases. This CDR3 has 17 residues. The germline CDR1 and CDR2 sequences are MNHNS and SASEGT. Germline trimming cut 7 bases from V and 1 base from J; bases unmatched to any gene: 12. DNA for the CDR3: TGTGCCAGCAATCTACCGGACAGGGGGATAAGGAACACTGAAGCTTTCTTT. It specifies CASNLPDRGIRNTEAFF.

The rearrangement links TRBV5-1 to TRBJ2-1; 10 bases map to TRBD2. CDR1 and CDR2 from the germline V gene are SGHRS and YFSETQ. The V and J ends lost 5 bases and 0 bases, in that order; junction bases with no gene match: 8. The CDR3 extends over 17 amino acids. CDR3: CASSLAGGFSSYNEQFF. The CDR3 DNA sequence: TGCGCCAGCAGTTTAGCGGGGGGTTTCAGCTCCTACAATGAGCAGTTCTTC.

This clonotype has just a few counts. The chain recombines TRBV9 with TRBJ1-1, with 9 bases aligning to TRBD1. The J segment lost 0 bases and the V segment lost 2 bases, leaving 5 bases of the junction unmatched. This CDR3 has 16 amino acids. The germline gives CDR1 SGDLS, CDR2 YYNGEE. CDR3 coding DNA: TGTGCCAGCAGCGTGGGACAGGGTCCCATGAACACTGAAGCTTTCTTT. It specifies CASSVGQGPMNTEAFF.

This clonotype was seen more than once but under ten times. The rearrangement joins TRBV18 to TRBJ2-5; 8 bases align to TRBD1. Trimming cost V 3 bases and J 5 bases; bases outside gene matches: 8. This CDR3 region has 15 residues. In germline, CDR1 is KGHSH, CDR2 LQKENI. CDR3 region: CASSPWQQGEETQYF. The CDR3 nucleotides are TGTGCCAGCTCACCGTGGCAACAGGGGGAGGAGACCCAGTACTTC. The variable domain in full, completed from reference TRBV18 and TRBJ2-5, reads NAGVMQNPRHLVRRRGQEARLRCSPMKGHSHVYWYRQLPEEGLKFMVYLQKENIIDESGMPKERFSAEFPKEGPSILRIQQVVRGDSAAYFCASSPWQQGEETQYFGPGTRLLVL.

The sample holds a few counts of this clonotype. The CDR3 is CATEQGIPYEQYF. DNA for the CDR3: TGTGCCACTGAACAGGGGATTCCCTACGAGCAGTACTTC. V and J are TRBV15 and TRBJ2-7; the match to TRBD1 covers 7 bases. The CDR3 is 13 residues long. V lost 9 bases, J lost 2 bases, and 7 bases stayed unmatched. Germline V lookup: CDR1 LNHNV, CDR2 YYDKDF (reference sequence). Complete variable domain (other parts from reference TRBV15 and TRBJ2-7): DAMVIQNPRYQVTQFGKPVTLSCSQTLNHNVMYWYQQKSSQAPKLLFHYYDKDFNNEADTPDNFQSRRPNTSFCFLDIRSPGLGDTAMYLCATEQGIPYEQYFGPGTRLTVT.

In its sample, this clonotype was seen many times. The chain uses TRBV7-2 and TRBJ2-1; the D call may be TRBD1 or TRBD2 (5 bases each). V was trimmed by 1 base and J by 0 bases, leaving 16 bases between them. The CDR3 is made up of 18 amino acids. Per germline, CDR1 SGHTA and CDR2 FQGNSA. CDR3 in amino acids: CASSLDGTLGVSYNEQFF. CDR3 bases: TGTGCCAGCAGCTTAGACGGGACGCTAGGGGTCTCCTACAATGAGCAGTTCTTC.

This clonotype was recorded a few times. The V call is TRBV19, the J call TRBJ2-5, with D tentatively TRBD2 (5 bases). This CDR3 region has 14 residues. Germline CDR1 reads LNHDA; CDR2 reads SQIVND (reference sequence). Trimming removed 1 base from V and 5 bases from J, with 11 bases in between. The CDR3 DNA reads TGTGCCAGTAGTATAGTATCCGGGGTCGAGACCCAGTACTTC. It encodes CASSIVSGVETQYF. Full variable domain (missing parts from reference TRBV19 and TRBJ2-5): DGGITQSPKYLFRKEGQNVTLSCEQNLNHDAMYWYRQDPGQGLRLIYYSQIVNDFQKGDIAEGYSVSREKKESFPLTVTSAQKNPTAFYLCASSIVSGVETQYFGPGTRLLVL.

This clonotype came up a few times. The V call is TRBV4-3, the J call TRBJ2-3; D unresolved. There are 16 residues in the CDR3. The V and J ends lost 0 bases and 2 bases respectively, with 12 bases between them. Germline CDR1 is LGHNA and CDR2 is YSLEER. CDR3 sequence reads: CASSQEGQVVTDTQYF. The CDR3 DNA reads TGCGCCAGCAGCCAAGAAGGCCAGGTAGTCACAGATACGCAGTATTTT.

This clonotype was seen a handful of times. The chain carries TRBV12-3 or TRBV12-4 and TRBJ2-2; 9 bases match TRBD1. V shed 6 bases, J shed 7 bases, and the junction held 9 bases outside the gene matches. The CDR3 extends over 15 amino acids. In DNA form, the CDR3 reads TGTGCCAGCAGCGCTCGGACAGGGGCGGGCGGGGAGCTGTTTTTT. Protein sequence: CASSARTGAGGELFF.

J is TRBJ2-7 and V is TRBV3-1, with TRBD1 identical over 10 bases. The V gene end was trimmed by 4 bases and the J gene end by 5 bases; junction bases not matched to a gene: 8. CDR3 length equals 15 residues. Germline V gene data show CDR1 as LGHDT and CDR2 as YNNKEL (reference sequence). CDR3 sequence (DNA): TGTGCCAGCAGCCTCCAGGGACAGGGGAGAAACGAGCAGTACTTC. It codes for CASSLQGQGRNEQYF.

This chain joins TRBV7-2 and TRBJ2-1; tentatively, D is TRBD2 (5 bases). This CDR3 is built from 17 residues. Germline V gene lookup returns CDR1 SGHTA and CDR2 FQGNSA. The germline V and J ends were trimmed by 3 bases and 0 bases, with 15 bases remaining between them. In nucleotides, the CDR3 is TGTGCCAGCAGCTTCCCTAGAGCGGAGATCTCCTACAATGAGCAGTTCTTC. Residues: CASSFPRAEISYNEQFF.

The chain has TRBV5-6 and TRBJ1-1; TRBD1 agrees at 7 bases. V lost 4 bases, J lost 0 bases, and 6 bases stayed unmatched. Germline CDR1 reads SGHDT; CDR2 reads YYEEEE. CDR3 length equals 15 residues. CDR3 nucleotide sequence: TGTGCCAGCAGCCCTACCGGGACAGTGAACACTGAAGCTTTCTTT. It specifies CASSPTGTVNTEAFF.

The table lists this clonotype with a few counts. This chain links TRBV10-3 with TRBJ2-7; TRBD1 agrees at 9 bases. J gave up 6 bases and V 10 bases, and 10 bases lay outside the gene matches. There are 13 residues in the CDR3. CDR1 and CDR2 from the germline V gene are ENHRY and SYGVKD. CDR3 residues: CATAGTGTGEQYF. CDR3 bases: TGTGCCACAGCCGGGACAGGGACGGGCGAGCAGTACTTC.

This clonotype appeared a few times. The chain uses TRBV5-1 and TRBJ2-2; D remains unclear. V was shortened by 1 base and J by 3 bases, with 13 bases between the two germline ends. There are 16 residues in the CDR3. The germline V gene encodes CDR1 SGHRS and CDR2 YFSETQ. The DNA for the CDR3 is TGCGCCAGCAGCTTGTTGCCGTCAAAGGACACCGGGGAGCTGTTTTTT. Protein product: CASSLLPSKDTGELFF.

This clonotype was detected only a few times. This chain joins TRBV6-2 or TRBV6-3 and TRBJ1-2; D gene unclear. Per germline, CDR1 MNHEY and CDR2 SVGEGT. The CDR3 totals 11 residues. Trimming stripped 10 bases from V and 8 bases from J, with 14 bases between. CDR3 bases: TGTGCCACCTCAGACATCGGGGGCTACACCTTC. Protein sequence: CATSDIGGYTF.